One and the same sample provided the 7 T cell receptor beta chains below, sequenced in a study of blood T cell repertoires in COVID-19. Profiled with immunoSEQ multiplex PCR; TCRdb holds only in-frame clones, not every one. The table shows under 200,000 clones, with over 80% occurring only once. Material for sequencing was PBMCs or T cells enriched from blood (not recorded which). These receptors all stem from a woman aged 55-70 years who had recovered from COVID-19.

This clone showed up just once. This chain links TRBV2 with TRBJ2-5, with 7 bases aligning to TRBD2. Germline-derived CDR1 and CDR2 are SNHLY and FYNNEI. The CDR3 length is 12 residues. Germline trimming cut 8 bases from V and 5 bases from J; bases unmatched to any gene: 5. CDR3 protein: CASGWGGETQYF. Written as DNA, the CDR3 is TGTGCCAGCGGTTGGGGGGGGGAGACCCAGTACTTC.

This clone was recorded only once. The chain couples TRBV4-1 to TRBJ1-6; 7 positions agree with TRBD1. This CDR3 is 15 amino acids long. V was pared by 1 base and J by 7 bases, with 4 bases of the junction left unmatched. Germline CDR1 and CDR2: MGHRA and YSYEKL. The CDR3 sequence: CASSQADRSNSPLHF. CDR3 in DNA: TGCGCCAGCAGCCAAGCGGACAGGTCCAATTCACCCCTCCACTTT.

The CDR3 sequence is CASSLDASDSPLHF. CDR3 nucleotide sequence: TGTGCCAGCAGCTTGGATGCCAGCGATTCACCCCTCCACTTT. This rearrangement joins TRBV5-4 to TRBJ1-6; D unresolved. V was cut by 0 bases and J by 8 bases, with 9 bases left in between. Germline V gene sequence: CDR1 SGHNT, CDR2 YYREEE (reference sequence). The CDR3 is made up of 14 amino acids.

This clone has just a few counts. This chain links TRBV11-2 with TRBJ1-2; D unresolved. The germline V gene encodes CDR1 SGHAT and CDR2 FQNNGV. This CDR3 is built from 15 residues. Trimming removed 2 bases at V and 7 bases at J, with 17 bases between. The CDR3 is CASSLTPTGEGGYTF. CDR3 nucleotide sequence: TGTGCCAGCAGCTTAACGCCGACCGGGGAGGGTGGCTACACCTTC.

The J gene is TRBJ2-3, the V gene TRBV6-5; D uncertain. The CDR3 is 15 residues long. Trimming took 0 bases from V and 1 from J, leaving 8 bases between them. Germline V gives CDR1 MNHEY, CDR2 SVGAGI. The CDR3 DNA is TGTGCCAGCAGTTACTCGATGGCGGGCACAGATACGCAGTATTTT. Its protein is CASSYSMAGTDTQYF.

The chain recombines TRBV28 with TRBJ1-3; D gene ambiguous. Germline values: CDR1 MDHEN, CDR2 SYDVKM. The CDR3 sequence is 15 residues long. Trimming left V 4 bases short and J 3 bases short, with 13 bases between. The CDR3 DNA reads TGTGCCAGCAGTTCTCCCCGGGAGTTTGGAAACACCATATATTTT. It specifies CASSSPREFGNTIYF.

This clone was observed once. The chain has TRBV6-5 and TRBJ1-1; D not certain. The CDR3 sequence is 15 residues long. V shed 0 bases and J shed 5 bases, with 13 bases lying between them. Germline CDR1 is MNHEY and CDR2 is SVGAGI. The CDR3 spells CASSYSMGGVTEAFF. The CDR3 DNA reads TGTGCCAGCAGTTACTCTATGGGAGGAGTTACTGAAGCTTTCTTT.